This is a list of T cell receptor beta chains from one sample in a study of blood T cell repertoires in COVID-19. The assay was immunoSEQ multiplex PCR, and TCRdb's table has in-frame clones only and misses some. The table shows 100,000 to 150,000 clones, with more than 70% occurring only once. The sequencing sample was made of peripheral blood. The receptors stem from a man aged 55-75 years with acute or convalescent COVID-19. The CDR3 runs from the conserved cysteine through the conserved F or W. D genes are given only for firm matches. Clone size is stated in some rows and not others, as once, few, many or a class when expanded.

DNA: TGTGCCAGCTCCCGACAGGGGGCCACCGGGGAGCTGTTTTTT
CDR3: CASSRQGATGELFF
V: TRBV18
size: .
D: TRBD1
J: TRBJ2-2

DNA: TGTGCCAGCAGTCCCAGGAACTCTGGAAACACCATATATTTT
CDR3: CASSPRNSGNTIYF
V: TRBV27
size: once
D: .
J: TRBJ1-3

DNA: TGTGCCAGCAGCTTCGGACAGGTTACAGATACGCAGTATTTT
CDR3: CASSFGQVTDTQYF
V: TRBV5-6
size: .
D: TRBD1
J: TRBJ2-3

DNA: TGCAGCGTTACCGGGACAGGGGGCCCTGAAGCTTTCTTT
CDR3: CSVTGTGGPEAFF
V: TRBV29-1
size: .
D: TRBD1
J: TRBJ1-1

DNA: TGTGCCAGCAGCGTCCCGGGATTGGACAGGTGCCAAAGCAATCAGCCCCAGCATTTT
CDR3: CASSVPGLDRCQSNQPQHF
V: TRBV21-1
size: .
D: .
J: TRBJ1-5

DNA: TGTGCCAGCAGTTACCGGGACTGGGGTTACGAGCAGTACTTC
CDR3: CASSYRDWGYEQYF
V: TRBV6-2/TRBV6-3
size: .
D: .
J: TRBJ2-7

DNA: TGTGCCACCCTCAGCGGGAGGGCGGATACGCAGTATTTT
CDR3: CATLSGRADTQYF
V: TRBV27
size: .
D: TRBD2
J: TRBJ2-3

DNA: TGTGCCAGCAGCCCGGGACTGCACTCCTACAATGAGCAGTTCTTC
CDR3: CASSPGLHSYNEQFF
V: TRBV21-1
size: .
D: .
J: TRBJ2-1

DNA: TGTGCCACCAGCAACTCAGGTGGGCATGAGCAGTTCTTC
CDR3: CATSNSGGHEQFF
V: TRBV15
size: few
D: .
J: TRBJ2-1

DNA: TGCAGCACTCAGACAGGGGGGGACGAGCAGTACTTC
CDR3: CSTQTGGDEQYF
V: TRBV29-1
size: .
D: TRBD1
J: TRBJ2-7

DNA: TGTGCCAGCAAACTCCAAGGGGGCTACTATGGCTACACCTTC
CDR3: CASKLQGGYYGYTF
V: TRBV28
size: .
D: TRBD1
J: TRBJ1-2

DNA: TGCGCCAGCAGCCCGGGACAGGGGAACGGGGAGCTGTTTTTT
CDR3: CASSPGQGNGELFF
V: TRBV5-1
size: .
D: TRBD1
J: TRBJ2-2

DNA: TGTGCCAGCATGACAGGTTCTAGCACAGATACGCAGTATTTT
CDR3: CASMTGSSTDTQYF
V: TRBV11-2
size: few
D: .
J: TRBJ2-3

DNA: TGTGCCAGCAGTTCAACTAGCGGCCTCACAGATACGCAGTATTTT
CDR3: CASSSTSGLTDTQYF
V: TRBV7-9
size: .
D: TRBD2
J: TRBJ2-3

DNA: TGTGCCAGTATGGTTGGAGTAGCGGGGTCCAATGAGCAGTTCTTC
CDR3: CASMVGVAGSNEQFF
V: TRBV19
size: .
D: TRBD2
J: TRBJ2-1

DNA: TGTGCCAGCAGTTCAAACAGCTACGGCTACACCTTC
CDR3: CASSSNSYGYTF
V: TRBV28
size: .
D: .
J: TRBJ1-2

DNA: TGTGCCAGCAGCGAGGACAGTTCCAAGGAAAAACTGTTTTTT
CDR3: CASSEDSSKEKLFF
V: TRBV9
size: .
D: .
J: TRBJ1-4

DNA: TGTGCCAGCAGCTTGGGACCGGGAGCTAACATTCAGTACTTC
CDR3: CASSLGPGANIQYF
V: TRBV5-8
size: few
D: .
J: TRBJ2-4

DNA: TGTGCCAGCAGCTCCCTCGGGGGGGGGAATCGGCCTGGCGAGACCCAGTACTTC
CDR3: CASSSLGGGNRPGETQYF
V: TRBV7-8
size: once
D: TRBD2
J: TRBJ2-5

DNA: TGTGCCAGCAGTCCCTCGGGACAGGGATTGTCCCAGTACTTC
CDR3: CASSPSGQGLSQYF
V: TRBV28
size: .
D: TRBD1
J: TRBJ2-5

DNA: TGTGCCACCAGTGACCCGACAAACCCTAGCACAGATACGCAGTATTTT
CDR3: CATSDPTNPSTDTQYF
V: TRBV24-1
size: .
D: .
J: TRBJ2-3

DNA: TGTGCCAGTCACCGGGGACAGGGGTATGGCTACACCTTC
CDR3: CASHRGQGYGYTF
V: TRBV19
size: .
D: TRBD1
J: TRBJ1-2

DNA: TGTGCCAGCAGCCCCGAAGACCCCGGGACAGGTTGGAGGGCTAATGAGCAGTTCTTC
CDR3: CASSPEDPGTGWRANEQFF
V: TRBV28
size: .
D: TRBD1
J: TRBJ2-1

DNA: TGTGCCAGCAGTTACTCAGGCAGGGCCTACGAGCAGTACTTC
CDR3: CASSYSGRAYEQYF
V: TRBV6-5
size: once
D: .
J: TRBJ2-7

DNA: TGTGCCAGCAGTTCCAGGGACACTGAAGCTTTCTTT
CDR3: CASSSRDTEAFF
V: TRBV28
size: .
D: .
J: TRBJ1-1

DNA: TGCGCCAGCAGCCAATTAACAGGGAGCAACGAGCAGTACTTC
CDR3: CASSQLTGSNEQYF
V: TRBV4-1
size: .
D: .
J: TRBJ2-7

DNA: TGTGCCAGCGTGACAGGGGGCAATTTGGTAGATACGCAGTATTTT
CDR3: CASVTGGNLVDTQYF
V: TRBV28
size: .
D: TRBD1
J: TRBJ2-3

DNA: TGTGCCAGCAGCTTAGCTACGGGGTCGGATGAAAAACTGTTTTTT
CDR3: CASSLATGSDEKLFF
V: TRBV7-2
size: .
D: .
J: TRBJ1-4

DNA: TGTGCCAGCACCATACAGCTCCACGAGCAGTACTTC
CDR3: CASTIQLHEQYF
V: TRBV6-5
size: .
D: .
J: TRBJ2-7

DNA: TGTGCCAGCCTAGGCGGGGGACAGGGGCCTTCCTACAATGAGCAGTTCTTC
CDR3: CASLGGGQGPSYNEQFF
V: TRBV18
size: .
D: TRBD1
J: TRBJ2-1

DNA: TGTGCCAGCAGCCAAACAGGGTCGGGAGAGACCCAGTACTTC
CDR3: CASSQTGSGETQYF
V: TRBV4-2
size: few
D: .
J: TRBJ2-5

DNA: TGTGCCAGCAGCTTAGAAGGAGGCGATACGCAGTATTTT
CDR3: CASSLEGGDTQYF
V: TRBV11-3
size: .
D: .
J: TRBJ2-3

DNA: TGTGCCAGCACCCCCCCAGTCCGATATTCACCCCTCCACTTT
CDR3: CASTPPVRYSPLHF
V: TRBV28
size: .
D: .
J: TRBJ1-6

DNA: TGTGCCAGCACTCGACAGAGCTCCTACAATGAGCAGTTCTTC
CDR3: CASTRQSSYNEQFF
V: TRBV28
size: .
D: .
J: TRBJ2-1

DNA: TGTGCCAGCAGCCAAGATCTTGGGACTAGCGGGTTAACCTACGAGCAGTACTTC
CDR3: CASSQDLGTSGLTYEQYF
V: TRBV4-2
size: .
D: TRBD2
J: TRBJ2-7

DNA: TGTGCCAGCAGCCCGCGACAGGAGGCGGGCTATGGCTACACCTTC
CDR3: CASSPRQEAGYGYTF
V: TRBV7-2
size: .
D: .
J: TRBJ1-2

DNA: TGTGCCAGCAGCTCAACTAGTACAGATACGCAGTATTTT
CDR3: CASSSTSTDTQYF
V: TRBV28
size: .
D: .
J: TRBJ2-3

DNA: TGTGCCTGGACTAGCGGGGGAATCGAGCAGTACTTC
CDR3: CAWTSGGIEQYF
V: TRBV30
size: .
D: TRBD2
J: TRBJ2-7

DNA: TGTGCCAGCAGCTCGGGGACTAGCGGGAGGGCCACAGATACGCAGTATTTT
CDR3: CASSSGTSGRATDTQYF
V: TRBV5-4
size: .
D: TRBD2
J: TRBJ2-3

DNA: TGCGCCAGCAGCCAAGATATCTCCTACGAGCAGTACTTC
CDR3: CASSQDISYEQYF
V: TRBV4-3
size: .
D: .
J: TRBJ2-7

DNA: TGTGCCAGTAGGGGCAGTACCGGCAATCAGCCCCAGCATTTT
CDR3: CASRGSTGNQPQHF
V: TRBV19
size: .
D: .
J: TRBJ1-5

DNA: TGCGCCAGCAGTGGGGGAGGGGAGACGAGGGAGCAGTACTTC
CDR3: CASSGGGETREQYF
V: TRBV10-2
size: .
D: TRBD2
J: TRBJ2-7

DNA: TGCAGCGTTGACACAGTCAGCTCCTACAATGAGCAGTTCTTC
CDR3: CSVDTVSSYNEQFF
V: TRBV29-1
size: .
D: .
J: TRBJ2-1

DNA: TGTGCCAGCAGCTTAAATGTCCAGGGGGCGAGTGAGACCCAGTACTTC
CDR3: CASSLNVQGASETQYF
V: TRBV7-6
size: .
D: TRBD1
J: TRBJ2-5

DNA: TGTGCCAGCAGCGAGTCGACGGGGGCCTACGAGCAGTACTTC
CDR3: CASSESTGAYEQYF
V: TRBV7-2
size: once
D: .
J: TRBJ2-7

DNA: TGTGCCACCAGCAGAGCGGGAGGGCGCTACGAGCAGTACTTC
CDR3: CATSRAGGRYEQYF
V: TRBV15
size: few
D: TRBD2
J: TRBJ2-7

DNA: TGCGCCAGCAGCTTGAACGCGCAAAAACTGTTTTTT
CDR3: CASSLNAQKLFF
V: TRBV5-1
size: .
D: .
J: TRBJ1-4

DNA: TGTGCCAGCAGCTTACGGACTAGCGCGTACCAAGAGACCCAGTACTTC
CDR3: CASSLRTSAYQETQYF
V: TRBV11-1
size: .
D: TRBD2
J: TRBJ2-5

DNA: TGTGCCAGCAGTCGGGACAGTACCAGCAATCAGCCCCAGCATTTT
CDR3: CASSRDSTSNQPQHF
V: TRBV6-5
size: .
D: TRBD1
J: TRBJ1-5

DNA: TGTGCCAGCAGCTCGAGACTAAGCGGGAGCTTCGAGCAGTACTTC
CDR3: CASSSRLSGSFEQYF
V: TRBV7-8
size: once
D: TRBD2
J: TRBJ2-7

DNA: TGTGCCAGCAGTTTGACTAGCGGGTCTAGCTCCTACAATGAGCAGTTCTTC
CDR3: CASSLTSGSSSYNEQFF
V: TRBV28
size: .
D: TRBD2
J: TRBJ2-1

DNA: TGTGCCACCAGCAGAGAGGGACAGGGGGATAGCACAGATACGCAGTATTTT
CDR3: CATSREGQGDSTDTQYF
V: TRBV15
size: .
D: TRBD1
J: TRBJ2-3